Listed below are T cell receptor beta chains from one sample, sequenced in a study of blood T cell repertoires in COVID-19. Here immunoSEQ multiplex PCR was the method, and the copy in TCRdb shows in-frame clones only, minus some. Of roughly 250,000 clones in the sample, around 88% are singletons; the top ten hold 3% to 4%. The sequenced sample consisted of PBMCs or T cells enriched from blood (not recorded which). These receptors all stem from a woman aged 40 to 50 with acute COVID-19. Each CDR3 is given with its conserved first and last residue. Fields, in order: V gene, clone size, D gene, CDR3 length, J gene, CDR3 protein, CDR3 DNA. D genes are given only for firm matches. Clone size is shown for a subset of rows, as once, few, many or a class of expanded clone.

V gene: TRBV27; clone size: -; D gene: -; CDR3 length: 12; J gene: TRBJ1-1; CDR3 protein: CASSLSQGEAFF; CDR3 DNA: TGTGCCAGCAGTTTATCGCAGGGTGAAGCTTTCTTT
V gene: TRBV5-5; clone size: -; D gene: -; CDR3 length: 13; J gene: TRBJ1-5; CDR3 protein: CASSLAENRPQHF; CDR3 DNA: TGTGCCAGCAGCTTGGCCGAGAACAGGCCCCAGCATTTT
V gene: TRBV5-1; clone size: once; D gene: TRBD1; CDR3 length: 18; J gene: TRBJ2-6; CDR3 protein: CASSQTGTGVSGANVLTF; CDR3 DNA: TGCGCCAGCAGCCAGACCGGGACAGGGGTCTCTGGGGCCAACGTCCTGACTTTC
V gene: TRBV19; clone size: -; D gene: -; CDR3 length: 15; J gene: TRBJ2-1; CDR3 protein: CASSIGRGNYNEQFF; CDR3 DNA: TGTGCCAGTAGTATTGGGAGGGGGAACTACAATGAGCAGTTCTTC
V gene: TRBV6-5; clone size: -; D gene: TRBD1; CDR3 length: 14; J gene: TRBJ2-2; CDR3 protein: CASTRQGDTGELFF; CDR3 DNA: TGTGCCAGCACGCGACAGGGGGACACCGGGGAGCTGTTTTTT
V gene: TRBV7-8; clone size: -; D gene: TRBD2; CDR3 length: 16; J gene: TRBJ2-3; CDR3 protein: CASKTLAGGLTDTQYF; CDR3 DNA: TGTGCCAGTAAAACGTTAGCGGGAGGCCTTACTGATACGCAGTATTTT
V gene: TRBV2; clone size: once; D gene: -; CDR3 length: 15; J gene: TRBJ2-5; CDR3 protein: CASSENVDRWGTQYF; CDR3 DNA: TGTGCCAGCAGTGAAAATGTCGACAGGTGGGGGACCCAGTACTTC
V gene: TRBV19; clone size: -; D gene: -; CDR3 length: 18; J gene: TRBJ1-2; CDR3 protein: CASSIDLPTASHQAGYTF; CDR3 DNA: TGTGCCAGTAGTATAGATCTCCCCACAGCCTCCCACCAGGCTGGCTACACCTTC
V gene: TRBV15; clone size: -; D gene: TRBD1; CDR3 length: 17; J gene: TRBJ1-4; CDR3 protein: CATSRDLEGAINEKLFF; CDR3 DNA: TGTGCCACCAGCAGAGATCTCGAGGGGGCAATTAATGAAAAACTGTTTTTT
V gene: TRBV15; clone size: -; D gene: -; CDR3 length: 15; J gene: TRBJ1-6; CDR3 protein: CATSRDSSYNSPLHF; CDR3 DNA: TGTGCCACCAGCAGAGACAGTTCCTATAATTCACCCCTCCACTTT
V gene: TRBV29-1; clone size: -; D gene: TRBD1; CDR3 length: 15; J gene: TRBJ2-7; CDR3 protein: CSVEVVGQVTREQYF; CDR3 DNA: TGCAGCGTTGAAGTAGTGGGACAGGTCACGCGAGAGCAGTACTTC
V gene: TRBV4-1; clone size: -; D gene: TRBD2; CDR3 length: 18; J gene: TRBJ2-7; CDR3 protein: CASSQEGRLGGRDYEQYF; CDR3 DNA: TGCGCCAGCAGCCAAGAAGGAAGGCTTGGCGGGAGAGACTACGAGCAGTACTTC
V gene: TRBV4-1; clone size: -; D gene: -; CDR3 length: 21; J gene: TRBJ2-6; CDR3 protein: CASSQEVLGLKVLSGANVLTF; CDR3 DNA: TGCGCCAGCAGCCAAGAAGTCCTTGGACTGAAAGTCCTCTCTGGGGCCAACGTCCTGACTTTC
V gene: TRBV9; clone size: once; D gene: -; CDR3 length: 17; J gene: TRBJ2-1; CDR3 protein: CASSVEERTRTYNEQFF; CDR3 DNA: TGTGCCAGCAGCGTAGAAGAGAGGACAAGGACCTACAATGAGCAGTTCTTC
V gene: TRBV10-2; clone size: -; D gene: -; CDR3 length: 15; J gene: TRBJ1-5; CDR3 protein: CASSEPSGVGQPQHF; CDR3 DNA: TGCGCCAGCAGTGAGCCGAGCGGAGTGGGACAGCCCCAGCATTTT
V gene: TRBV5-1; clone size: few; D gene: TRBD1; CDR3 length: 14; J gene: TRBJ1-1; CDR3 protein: CASSLDLTGTEAFF; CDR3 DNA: TGCGCCAGCAGCTTGGATTTGACAGGGACTGAAGCTTTCTTT
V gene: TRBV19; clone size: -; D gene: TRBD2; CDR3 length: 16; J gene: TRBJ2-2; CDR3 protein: CASSRAGGPSTGELFF; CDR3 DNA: TGTGCCAGTAGTAGAGCGGGAGGGCCCTCCACCGGGGAGCTGTTTTTT
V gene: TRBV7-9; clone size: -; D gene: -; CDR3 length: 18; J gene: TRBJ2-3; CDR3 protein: CASSHLGGWYWSTDTQYF; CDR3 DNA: TGTGCCAGCAGTCACCTCGGGGGATGGTATTGGAGCACAGATACGCAGTATTTT
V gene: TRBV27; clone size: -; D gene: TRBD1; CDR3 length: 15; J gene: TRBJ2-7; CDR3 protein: CASSLSGQRSYEQYF; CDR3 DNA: TGTGCCAGCAGTTTATCGGGACAGAGGTCCTACGAGCAGTACTTC
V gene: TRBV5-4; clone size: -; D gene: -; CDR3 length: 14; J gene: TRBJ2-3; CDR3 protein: CASSPRTTTDTQYF; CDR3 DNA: TGTGCCAGCAGCCCTAGGACTACTACAGATACGCAGTATTTT
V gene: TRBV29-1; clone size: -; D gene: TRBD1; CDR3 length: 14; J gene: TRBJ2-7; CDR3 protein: CSVTGQASPYEQYF; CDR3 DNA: TGCAGCGTTACCGGACAGGCTAGCCCCTACGAGCAGTACTTC
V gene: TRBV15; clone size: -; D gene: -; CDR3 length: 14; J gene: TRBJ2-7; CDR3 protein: CATSSSRDSHEQYF; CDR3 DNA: TGTGCCACCAGCAGTAGCCGAGACAGCCACGAGCAGTACTTC
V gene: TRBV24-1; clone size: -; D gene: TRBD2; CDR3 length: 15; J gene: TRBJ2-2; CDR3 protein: CATRGTSGGTGELFF; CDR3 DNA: TGTGCCACCAGGGGGACTAGCGGAGGCACCGGGGAGCTGTTTTTT
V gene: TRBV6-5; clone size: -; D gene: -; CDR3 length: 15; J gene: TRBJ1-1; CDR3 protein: CASSYSGGINTEAFF; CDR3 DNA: TGTGCCAGCAGTTACTCTGGGGGGATTAACACTGAAGCTTTCTTT
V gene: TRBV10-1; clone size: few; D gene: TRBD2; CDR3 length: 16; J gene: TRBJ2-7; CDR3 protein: CAIRIASGSAAYEQYF; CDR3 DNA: TGCGCCATCCGCATTGCTAGCGGGAGTGCTGCCTACGAGCAGTACTTC
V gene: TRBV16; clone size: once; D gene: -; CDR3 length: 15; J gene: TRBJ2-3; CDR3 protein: CASSPALGGPDTQYF; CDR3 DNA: TGTGCCAGCAGCCCCGCCTTAGGGGGTCCGGATACGCAGTATTTT
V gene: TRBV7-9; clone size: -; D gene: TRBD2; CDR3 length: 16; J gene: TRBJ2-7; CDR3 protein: CASSYERGREPHEQYF; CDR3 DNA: TGTGCCAGCAGCTATGAACGAGGGCGGGAGCCCCACGAGCAGTACTTC
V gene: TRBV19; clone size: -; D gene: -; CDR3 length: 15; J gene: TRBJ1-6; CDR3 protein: CASRATGTTISPLHF; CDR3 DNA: TGTGCCAGTAGGGCTACCGGGACAACCATTTCACCCCTCCACTTT
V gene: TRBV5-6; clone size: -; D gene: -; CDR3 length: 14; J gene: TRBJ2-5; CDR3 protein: CASSIAQGQETQYF; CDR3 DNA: TGTGCCAGCAGTATTGCACAGGGCCAAGAGACCCAGTACTTC